This T cell receptor (beta chain) was identified during a study of T cells after yellow fever vaccination. For the study at large: Preparation of the low-cell-number fractions used SMART-Seq v4 Ultra Low Input.

TCRdb re-called the 5' RACE reads with MiXCR, one entry per CDR3 protein. In the table there are about 260,000 distinct CDR3 sequences, about 5.2% of which are singletons. The study's findings and limits: A small share of clonotypes appeared in both CD4 and CD8 compartments.

This clonotype was seen ten or more times. Antigen: not known. The CDR3 has 15 amino acids. V lost 4 bases and J lost 3; bases outside the gene matches: 6. In germline, CDR1 is KGHDR, CDR2 SFDVKD. The chain joins TRBV24-1 to TRBJ2-3; 7 nucleotides line up with TRBD1. Material: CD4+ T cells sorted from PBMCs, obtained on the day of the yellow fever booster vaccination. The source of this sequence is a man younger than 35 who received the YFV17D yellow fever vaccine. The CDR3 DNA is TGTGCCACCAGTGAAGGGGGCGCGGTAACAGATACGCAGTATTTT. This gives the protein CATSEGGAVTDTQYF.